The entry below gives a single TCR beta chain sequence along with its context. This record comes from a study of patients and donors after allogeneic stem cell transplantation. MiXCR was run by TCRdb on the RT-PCR reads, yielding one entry per CDR3 protein. The top ten hold 11% of the sample, which has roughly 200,000 distinct CDR3 sequences, roughly two fifths seen once. There are 14 residues in the CDR3. With 1 base removed from V and 2 bases from J, the gap between germline ends came to 7 bases. Germline V gene data show CDR1 as MGHRA and CDR2 as YSYEKL. The receptor was derived from a human donor who was either an allogeneic HSCT recipient or a stem cell or donor lymphocyte infusion donor (not recorded which). It is not recorded whose cells these are; they may come from a transplant donor. Sequencing was done on a sample of blood, either unsorted or a sorted T cell fraction (not recorded which). The chain employs TRBV4-1 and TRBJ2-3; D remains unclear. The CDR3 reads CASSQATPTDTQYF. The CDR3 DNA sequence: TGCGCCAGCAGCCAAGCTACCCCCACAGATACGCAGTATTTT.